This T cell receptor (beta chain) was captured in a study of blood T cell repertoires in COVID-19. Trimming took 4 bases from V and 7 from J; bases not matched to a gene: 11. The CDR3 has 15 amino acids. Germline CDR1 is LGHNA and CDR2 is YNFKEQ. Authors' data handling: Amplification from reference gene primers served as the basis for estimated nucleated cell counts. Using immunoSEQ multiplex PCR, the repertoire was profiled, and TCRdb retains in-frame clones only, with some absent. V, J and clone size reflect that table, while D and trimming were determined from the DNA. Here the sample spans 75,000 to 100,000 clones, 80% to 90% being singletons.

The V call is TRBV4-2, the J call TRBJ2-7, with 9 bases fitting TRBD2. Sequenced material: peripheral blood. The TCR sequence derives from a human donor in a cohort sampled during active COVID-19. In DNA, the CDR3 is TGTGCCAGCAGCCCAGCTAGCGGGATGAGTGAAGAGCAGTACTTC. Protein product: CASSPASGMSEEQYF.